These 26 T cell receptor beta chains were all obtained from the same sample, sequenced in a study of breast tumors, draining lymph nodes, adjacent tissues. TCRdb fed the multiplex PCR reads into MiXCR, producing one record per CDR3 protein. The repertoire has about 230,000 distinct CDR3 sequences, roughly 32% of them found once; the top ten carry around 1.5%. Breast cancer patients provided tissue from their axillary draining lymph nodes. What was sequenced was axillary lymph node tissue. All receptors derive from a female donor with breast cancer. Some clones in this sample may be carry-over from other donors' samples.

At least ten counts were recorded for this clonotype. The genes are TRBV28 and TRBJ1-5; TRBD1 is a possible D gene (6 bases). The V gene lost 5 bases and the J gene lost 1 base, with 15 bases spanning the gap. Germline V gene lookup returns CDR1 MDHEN and CDR2 SYDVKM. The CDR3 is 16 residues long. DNA for the CDR3: TGTGCCAGCAGTAACGCCGGGACACCAAGCAATCAGCCCCAGCATTTT. It codes for CASSNAGTPSNQPQHF.

To note about this clonotype: This may come from a read error, since a much larger clone is one base off. The chain uses TRBV3-1 and TRBJ2-7, with 15 nucleotides matching TRBD2. Germline lookup yields CDR1 LGHDT and CDR2 YNNKEL (reference sequence). CDR3 length: 17 residues. CDR3: CASGQPGLAGGPIEQYF. The CDR3 coding sequence is TGTGCCAGCGGCCAACCCGGACTAGCGGGAGGGCCTATCGAGCAGTACTTC.

Remarks on this clonotype: This likely comes from a read error, as the CDR3 has no conserved phenylalanine or tryptophan at its end. The rearrangement links TRBV5-1 to TRBJ2-2; 10 nucleotides align to TRBD2. Germline CDR1 reads SGHRS; CDR2 reads YFSETQ. CDR3 length: 14 amino acids. V trimming: 2 bases; J trimming: 6 bases; junction bases outside the gene matches: 1. CDR3 bases: TGCGCCAGCAGCTTTCTAGCGGGAGCCGGGGAGCTGTTTTCT. It yields the protein CASSFLAGAGELFS.

This clonotype was observed many times. The chain has TRBV30 and TRBJ1-2; D remains unclear. Germline V gene data show CDR1 as GTSNPN and CDR2 as SVGIG (reference sequence). Trimming stripped 1 base from V and 0 bases from J, with 0 bases between. This CDR3 contains 11 residues. The CDR3 is CAWSANYGYTF. Written as DNA, the CDR3 is TGTGCCTGGAGTGCTAACTATGGCTACACCTTC.

This clonotype has just a few counts. Possible read error: a much larger clone is one base away. The V call is TRBV20-1, the J call TRBJ1-3, with D unresolved. The CDR3 is 13 residues long. From germline, CDR1 is DFQATT and CDR2 SNEGSKA (reference sequence). The CDR3 loop reads CSASGGSGNTVYF. The CDR3 nucleotides read TGCAGTGCCTCAGGAGGCTCTGGAAACACCGTATATTTT.

Concerning this clonotype itself: One end of the junction is discordant with germline, which a read error may explain. In DNA form, the CDR3 reads TGTGCCAGCACACCGGACAGGCAGCGACGGGGGATAGAGGCCCAGTACTTC. Amino acid sequence: CASTPDRQRRGIEAQYF. V gene TRBV6-5 combines with J gene TRBJ2-5, with D possibly TRBD1 on 7 matching bases. Germline CDR1 and CDR2: MNHEY and SVGAGI. The CDR3 loop spans 17 amino acids.

This clonotype was detected ten times or more. The J gene is TRBJ1-2, the V gene TRBV3-1, with a tentative D call TRBD1 (6 bases). Trimming took off 0 bases at V and 9 bases at J, with 14 bases between the two ends. CDR1 is LGHDT, CDR2 YNNKEL, per germline (reference sequence). The CDR3 is made up of 14 amino acids. The chain's CDR3 is CASSQDPQGRSYTF. The CDR3, as DNA: TGTGCCAGCAGCCAAGATCCCCAGGGGCGAAGCTACACCTTC.

This clonotype was seen once. The V call is TRBV20-1, the J call TRBJ2-6; D gene ambiguous. Germline CDR1 and CDR2: DFQATT and SNEGSKA (reference sequence). Trimming removed 6 bases from V and 4 bases from J, with 7 bases in between. The CDR3 spans 12 residues. This CDR3 is CSAAVGANVLTF. CDR3 in DNA: TGCAGTGCCGCTGTAGGGGCCAACGTCCTGACTTTC.

Points on this clonotype: Because the CDR3 is missing its conserved closing phenylalanine or tryptophan, this is likely a read error. The DNA is omitted, as the CDR3 cannot be located on it reliably, and the CDR3 follows TCRdb's listing. The chain links TRBV24-1 to TRBJ1-6. Ends included, the CDR3 has 9 residues. In germline, CDR1 is KGHDR, CDR2 SFDVKD. CDR3 sequence: CATGGPQTS.

This clonotype was observed a handful of times. This sequence may be a read error, since a much larger clone differs from it by one base. The chain recombines TRBV6-1 with TRBJ2-5; D is ambiguous. With 5 bases removed from V and 2 bases from J, the gap between germline ends came to 15 bases. The CDR3 has 15 residues. Germline lookup yields CDR1 MNHNS and CDR2 SASEGT. CDR3 in amino acids: CASSQFPGLQETQYF. The CDR3 bases are TGTGCCAGCAGTCAATTCCCAGGCCTTCAAGAGACCCAGTACTTC.

This clonotype was recorded at least ten times. The J gene is TRBJ2-7, the V gene TRBV6-1; D gene unclear. The germline V gene has CDR1 MNHNS and CDR2 SASEGT. The V gene lost 7 bases and the J gene lost 4 bases, with 11 bases spanning the gap. This CDR3 contains 12 residues. The CDR3, as DNA: TGTGCCAGCACCCTGGACCGGTACGAGCAGTACTTC. Its protein product is CASTLDRYEQYF.

With respect to this clonotype: It may be a read error: a sequence one base away is much more abundant. As the CDR3 is not closed by the conserved phenylalanine or tryptophan, this likely results from a read error. V and J are TRBV4-2 and TRBJ2-1; a possible D gene is TRBD2 (6 bases). Deletions cut 1 base from V and 6 bases from J, with 19 bases between. The CDR3 consists of 17 residues. Looked up from germline, CDR1 is LGHNA and CDR2 is YNFKEQ. The DNA for the CDR3 is TGTGCCAGCAGCCAAGGAGGCCGGGACTGGCCTTTCAATGAGCAGTTCCTC. This gives the protein CASSQGGRDWPFNEQFL.

This clonotype has a count of ten or more. The V gene is TRBV6-1, the J gene TRBJ2-1; D gene ambiguous. The CDR3 runs to 13 residues. Per the germline V gene, CDR1 is MNHNS and CDR2 is SASEGT. V lost 2 bases and J lost 8, with 10 bases in between. The CDR3 DNA is TGTGCCAGCAGTGAAAGATCCCTCCATGAGCAGTTCTTC. As protein: CASSERSLHEQFF.

This clonotype has just a few counts. V usage is TRBV7-9 and J usage is TRBJ1-6; TRBD1 agrees at 7 bases. V lost 7 bases and J lost 7; bases outside the gene matches: 4. The germline V gene has CDR1 SEHNR and CDR2 FQNEAQ (reference sequence). The CDR3 contains 13 residues. The CDR3 bases are TGTGCCAGCATCGGGACAGACAATTCACCCCTCCACTTT. This sequence encodes CASIGTDNSPLHF.

This clonotype has ten or more counts. This chain joins TRBV5-1 and TRBJ2-2, with D maybe TRBD1 (8 bases). Germline V lookup: CDR1 SGHRS, CDR2 YFSETQ. Trimming left V 4 bases short and J 2 bases short, with 15 bases between. The CDR3 is 16 amino acids. CDR3 loop: CASSAGDRTNTGELFF. The CDR3, as DNA: TGCGCCAGCAGCGCGGGGGACAGGACTAACACCGGGGAGCTGTTTTTT.

There are many counts of this clonotype. This chain connects TRBV6-2 or TRBV6-3 to TRBJ2-7; weak D call: TRBD2 (6 bases). The CDR3 has 14 residues. Germline V gene lookup returns CDR1 MNHEY and CDR2 SVGEGT. With 0 bases removed from V and 4 bases from J, the gap between germline ends came to 10 bases. For the CDR3, the DNA is TGTGCCAGCAGTTACTCGCGGGGTGTATACGAGCAGTACTTC. This sequence encodes CASSYSRGVYEQYF.

Ten or more counts support this clonotype. In DNA form, the CDR3 reads TGTGCCAGCAGCCGGGACAGGCAAGATACGCAGTATTTT. This translates into CASSRDRQDTQYF. The chain is built from TRBV6-4 and TRBJ2-3; 8 nucleotides line up with TRBD1. The CDR3 has 13 amino acids. Germline CDR1 and CDR2: MRHNA and SNTAGT. With 6 bases clipped from V and 5 bases from J, the junction kept 4 bases outside the gene matches.

This clonotype was recorded at least ten times. The rearrangement joins TRBV4-2 to TRBJ2-7; 8 bases map to TRBD2. Trimming took 0 bases from V and 2 from J; bases not matched to a gene: 12. The CDR3 consists of 18 residues. The germline V gene has CDR1 LGHNA and CDR2 YNFKEQ. The CDR3 DNA reads TGTGCCAGCAGCCAAGATGCCCACCACGACGGGAGGGCCTACGAGCAGTACTTC. This translates into CASSQDAHHDGRAYEQYF.

This clonotype was counted once. This rearrangement joins TRBV15 to TRBJ2-3; TRBD2 matches at 13 bases. The V gene's germline CDR1 is LNHNV and CDR2 YYDKDF (reference sequence). The junction had 2 bases not matched to a gene; V was cut back by 8 bases and J by 3 bases. The CDR3 spans 14 residues. Written as DNA, the CDR3 is TGTGCCACCGCGACTAGCGGGAGGACAGATACGCAGTATTTT. This encodes CATATSGRTDTQYF.

In this sample, this clonotype turned up many times. An end of the junction does not agree with germline; a read error may underlie this. The CDR3 nucleotides are TGTGCTAGCAGCCCACAGGGACCGGGAGAGACCCAGTACTTC. Its translation is CASSPQGPGETQYF. The chain couples TRBV7-7 to TRBJ2-5, with D possibly TRBD1 on 6 matching bases. The CDR3 consists of 14 residues. Germline V gene sequence: CDR1 SSHAT, CDR2 FNYEAQ (reference sequence).

This clonotype was counted at least ten times. The rearrangement uses TRBV5-1 and TRBJ1-4, with D possibly matching TRBD1 (5 bases). The germline V gene has CDR1 SGHRS and CDR2 YFSETQ. The CDR3 length is 14 residues. V was trimmed by 4 bases and J by 0 bases, leaving 7 bases between them. The CDR3: CASSQTATNEKLFF. CDR3 DNA: TGCGCCAGCAGCCAGACAGCAACTAATGAAAAACTGTTTTTT.

This clonotype was observed many times. The J gene is TRBJ2-7, the V gene TRBV11-1; D call uncertain. Germline V lookup: CDR1 SGHAT, CDR2 FQDESV (reference sequence). The CDR3 extends over 14 amino acids. The V gene lost 2 bases and the J gene lost 2 bases, with 10 bases spanning the gap. In nucleotides, the CDR3 is TGTGCCAGCAGCTTAAAAGACGGTCCCTACGAGCAGTACTTC. Its translation: CASSLKDGPYEQYF.

Ten or more counts support this clonotype. The chain carries TRBV11-3 and TRBJ2-3; D possibly corresponds to TRBD2 (7 bases). Trimming took 3 bases from V and 2 from J, leaving 12 bases between them. CDR3 size: 15 residues. Germline assignment: CDR1 SGHNT and CDR2 YENEEA. CDR3 in amino acids: CASSLGGPLTDTQYF. DNA of the CDR3: TGTGCCAGCAGCTTGGGGGGGCCTCTCACAGATACGCAGTATTTT.

Ten or more counts support this clonotype. The chain joins TRBV12-3 or TRBV12-4 to TRBJ2-1; TRBD2 agrees at 12 bases. V was clipped by 6 bases and J by 4 bases; unmatched bases: 7. This CDR3 is built from 16 residues. The CDR3 spells CASSLGLAGLYNEQFF. In DNA, the CDR3 is TGTGCCAGCAGCCTCGGACTAGCGGGACTTTACAATGAGCAGTTCTTC.

In its sample, this clonotype was seen many times. The chain is built from TRBV6-1 and TRBJ1-5; D gene unclear. This CDR3 has 13 amino acids. Trimming shortened V by 6 bases and J by 7 bases, and 13 bases separated the two germline ends. The germline CDR1 and CDR2 sequences are MNHNS and SASEGT. CDR3 region: CASSENSYQPQHF. CDR3 bases: TGTGCCAGCAGCGAAAATTCCTACCAGCCCCAGCATTTT.

There are many counts of this clonotype. A much larger clone sits a single nucleotide away, making a read error possible. The chain links TRBV20-1 to TRBJ1-6, with D possibly matching TRBD1 (5 bases). Germline-derived CDR1 and CDR2 are DFQATT and SNEGSKA (reference sequence). The CDR3 is 12 amino acids. CDR3 sequence (DNA): TGCAGTGCTGTGGGGGGAAGTTCACCCCCCCACTTT. Its translation: CSAVGGSSPPHF.